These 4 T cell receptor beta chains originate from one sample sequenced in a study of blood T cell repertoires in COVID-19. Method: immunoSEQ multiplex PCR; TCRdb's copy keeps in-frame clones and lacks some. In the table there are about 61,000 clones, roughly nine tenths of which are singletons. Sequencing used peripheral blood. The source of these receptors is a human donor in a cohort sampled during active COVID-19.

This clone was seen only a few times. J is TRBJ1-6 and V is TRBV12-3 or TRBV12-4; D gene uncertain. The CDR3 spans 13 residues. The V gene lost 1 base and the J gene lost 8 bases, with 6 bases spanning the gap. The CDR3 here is CASSLEQDSPLHF. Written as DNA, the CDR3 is TGTGCCAGCAGTTTAGAGCAGGATTCACCCCTCCACTTT.

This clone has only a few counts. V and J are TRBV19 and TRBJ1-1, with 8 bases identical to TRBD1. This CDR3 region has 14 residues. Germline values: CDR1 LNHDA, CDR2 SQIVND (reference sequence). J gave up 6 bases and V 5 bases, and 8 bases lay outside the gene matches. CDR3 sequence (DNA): TGTGCCAGTAGTCATCAGGGGGCTATCCCTGAAGCTTTCTTT. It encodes CASSHQGAIPEAFF.

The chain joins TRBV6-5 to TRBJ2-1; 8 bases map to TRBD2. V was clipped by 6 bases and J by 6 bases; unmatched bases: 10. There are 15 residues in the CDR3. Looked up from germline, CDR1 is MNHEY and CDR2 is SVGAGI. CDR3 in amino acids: CASRIPGGHRNEQFF. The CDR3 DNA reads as TGTGCCAGCAGAATACCGGGGGGGCATCGCAATGAGCAGTTCTTC.

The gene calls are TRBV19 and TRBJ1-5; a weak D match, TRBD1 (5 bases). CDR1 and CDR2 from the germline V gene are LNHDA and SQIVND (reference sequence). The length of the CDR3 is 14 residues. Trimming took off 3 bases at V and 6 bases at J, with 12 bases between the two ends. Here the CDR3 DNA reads TGTGCCAGTAGTATTTCGGGGGGAAGTCAGCCCCAGCATTTT. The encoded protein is CASSISGGSQPQHF.